What follows are 13 T cell receptor beta chains derived from one specimen sequenced in a study of CD8 T cells in Susac syndrome. An input of about 0.5 to 1 ug of RNA was subjected to reverse transcription using random hexamers. Via MiXCR, TCRdb re-called the immunoSEQ multiplex PCR reads, giving one row per CDR3 protein. The table shows over 150,000 distinct CDR3 sequences, with about 95% occurring only once. The sample consisted of CD4+ T cells from PBMCs. These receptors all stem from a human donor with multiple sclerosis.

The chain couples TRBV9 to TRBJ2-2; TRBD1 is a possible D gene (7 bases). The V gene's germline CDR1 is SGDLS and CDR2 YYNGEE. The V and J ends lost 2 bases and 2 bases respectively, with 16 bases between them. The CDR3 totals 17 residues. CDR3: CASSVARGGGNTGELFF. CDR3 nucleotide sequence: TGTGCCAGCAGCGTTGCCCGAGGAGGGGGCAACACCGGGGAGCTGTTTTTT.

V gene TRBV9 combines with J gene TRBJ2-3, with TRBD2 identical over 8 bases. The CDR3 runs 15 residues. CDR1 and CDR2 (germline): SGDLS, YYNGEE. Trimming took 3 bases from V and 4 from J; bases not matched to a gene: 7. CDR3 nucleotide sequence: TGTGCCAGCAGCGAGCAAAGCGGGAGAGCAGATACGCAGTATTTT. It yields the protein CASSEQSGRADTQYF.

The chain couples TRBV11-2 to TRBJ2-1; 11 bases are shared with TRBD2. This CDR3 spans 19 amino acids. Germline V gene lookup returns CDR1 SGHAT and CDR2 FQNNGV. Losses at the gene ends were 2 bases for V and 0 bases for J; bases not matched to a gene: 9. The CDR3 region is CASSLKGWTSGHSYNEQFF. CDR3 in DNA: TGTGCCAGCAGCTTAAAGGGGTGGACTAGCGGGCACTCCTACAATGAGCAGTTCTTC.

The chain uses TRBV2 and TRBJ2-1; D uncertain. V lost 6 bases and J lost 7, with 10 bases in between. Germline CDR1 SNHLY, CDR2 FYNNEI. The CDR3 is 12 amino acids. CDR3 sequence reads: CASSFGQNEQFF. The CDR3 bases are TGTGCCAGCAGCTTTGGGCAAAATGAGCAGTTCTTC.

The chain links TRBV13 to TRBJ2-7; possibly TRBD1 or TRBD2 for D (6 bases each). CDR1 and CDR2 (germline): PRHDT, FYEKMQ (reference sequence). The CDR3 length is 15 residues. With 3 bases removed from V and 2 bases from J, the gap between germline ends came to 14 bases. CDR3: CASSFRQAGTYEQYF. CDR3 bases: TGTGCCAGCAGCTTTAGACAGGCGGGAACCTACGAGCAGTACTTC. Combining the CDR3 with reference TRBV13 and TRBJ2-7 gives the whole variable domain AAGVIQSPRHLIKEKRETATLKCYPIPRHDTVYWYQQGPGQDPQFLISFYEKMQSDKGSIPDRFSAQQFSDYHSELNMSSLELGDSALYFCASSFRQAGTYEQYFGPGTRLTVT.

The chain combines TRBV5-4 with TRBJ1-1, with D tentatively TRBD1 (5 bases). This CDR3 is 13 amino acids long. Trimming cost V 4 bases and J 0 bases, with 7 bases left between them. Germline CDR1 is SGHNT and CDR2 is YYREEE (reference sequence). CDR3 loop: CASSQDMNTEAFF. CDR3 DNA: TGTGCCAGCAGCCAGGACATGAACACTGAAGCTTTCTTT.

The chain links TRBV3-1 to TRBJ1-1; the D gene is possibly TRBD1 (5 bases). The V end lost 2 bases, the J end lost 4 bases, and 11 bases lay between the germline ends. Per the germline V gene, CDR1 is LGHDT and CDR2 is YNNKEL (reference sequence). The CDR3 sequence is 14 residues long. The CDR3 here is CASSQFPGPTEAFF. CDR3 nucleotide sequence: TGTGCCAGCAGCCAATTTCCGGGGCCCACTGAAGCTTTCTTT.

The rearrangement joins TRBV7-2 to TRBJ2-5; D is unresolved. CDR3 size: 15 residues. Looked up from germline, CDR1 is SGHTA and CDR2 is FQGNSA. The V end was cut by 2 bases, the J end by 2 bases, with 12 bases between. The CDR3 protein is CASSLWTVIQETQYF. CDR3 in DNA: TGTGCCAGCAGCTTATGGACGGTGATTCAAGAGACCCAGTACTTC.

The chain joins TRBV6-2 or TRBV6-3 to TRBJ2-5; no clear D. Per the germline V gene, CDR1 is MNHEY and CDR2 is SVGEGT. Trimming left V 0 bases short and J 7 bases short, with 3 bases between. This CDR3 has 11 residues. The DNA of the CDR3 is TGTGCCAGCAGTTACTCCCGGACCCAGTACTTC. The encoded protein is CASSYSRTQYF.

This rearrangement joins TRBV3-1 to TRBJ2-1; weak D call: TRBD1 (6 bases). Germline V gene data show CDR1 as LGHDT and CDR2 as YNNKEL (reference sequence). This CDR3 spans 14 amino acids. V was trimmed by 4 bases and J by 3 bases, leaving 10 bases between them. CDR3 residues: CASSLWTDYNEQFF. As DNA, the CDR3 is TGTGCCAGCAGCCTATGGACAGACTACAATGAGCAGTTCTTC.

The chain combines TRBV27 with TRBJ2-1; 9 bases are a match to TRBD2. The CDR3 consists of 15 residues. Germline assignment: CDR1 MNHEY and CDR2 SMNVEV (reference sequence). V lost 7 bases to trimming and J lost 5 bases; unmatched junction nucleotides: 9. The CDR3 DNA sequence: TGTGCCAGCAAGGTCTGGCTAGCGGGAAACAATGAGCAGTTCTTC. Its translation is CASKVWLAGNNEQFF.

The CDR3 loop is CASSEVGRRGYF. The CDR3 DNA is TGTGCCAGCAGTGAGGTGGGGAGAAGGGGGTACTTC. V is TRBV25-1 and J is TRBJ2-5; possibly TRBD1 or TRBD2 for D (5 bases each). The CDR3 extends over 12 amino acids. V gave up 3 bases and J gave up 13 bases, with 15 bases separating them. Germline V gene data show CDR1 as MGHDK and CDR2 as SYGVNS.

DNA for the CDR3: TGTGCCAGCAGTTGGAGAGGGGGCGCGTCGAACATTCAGTACTTC. Its translation: CASSWRGGASNIQYF. The V call is TRBV27, the J call TRBJ2-4, with 7 bases that match TRBD1. The length of the CDR3 is 15 residues. V shed 4 bases and J 7 bases; nucleotides not matched to a gene: 10. Germline CDR1 is MNHEY and CDR2 is SMNVEV (reference sequence).